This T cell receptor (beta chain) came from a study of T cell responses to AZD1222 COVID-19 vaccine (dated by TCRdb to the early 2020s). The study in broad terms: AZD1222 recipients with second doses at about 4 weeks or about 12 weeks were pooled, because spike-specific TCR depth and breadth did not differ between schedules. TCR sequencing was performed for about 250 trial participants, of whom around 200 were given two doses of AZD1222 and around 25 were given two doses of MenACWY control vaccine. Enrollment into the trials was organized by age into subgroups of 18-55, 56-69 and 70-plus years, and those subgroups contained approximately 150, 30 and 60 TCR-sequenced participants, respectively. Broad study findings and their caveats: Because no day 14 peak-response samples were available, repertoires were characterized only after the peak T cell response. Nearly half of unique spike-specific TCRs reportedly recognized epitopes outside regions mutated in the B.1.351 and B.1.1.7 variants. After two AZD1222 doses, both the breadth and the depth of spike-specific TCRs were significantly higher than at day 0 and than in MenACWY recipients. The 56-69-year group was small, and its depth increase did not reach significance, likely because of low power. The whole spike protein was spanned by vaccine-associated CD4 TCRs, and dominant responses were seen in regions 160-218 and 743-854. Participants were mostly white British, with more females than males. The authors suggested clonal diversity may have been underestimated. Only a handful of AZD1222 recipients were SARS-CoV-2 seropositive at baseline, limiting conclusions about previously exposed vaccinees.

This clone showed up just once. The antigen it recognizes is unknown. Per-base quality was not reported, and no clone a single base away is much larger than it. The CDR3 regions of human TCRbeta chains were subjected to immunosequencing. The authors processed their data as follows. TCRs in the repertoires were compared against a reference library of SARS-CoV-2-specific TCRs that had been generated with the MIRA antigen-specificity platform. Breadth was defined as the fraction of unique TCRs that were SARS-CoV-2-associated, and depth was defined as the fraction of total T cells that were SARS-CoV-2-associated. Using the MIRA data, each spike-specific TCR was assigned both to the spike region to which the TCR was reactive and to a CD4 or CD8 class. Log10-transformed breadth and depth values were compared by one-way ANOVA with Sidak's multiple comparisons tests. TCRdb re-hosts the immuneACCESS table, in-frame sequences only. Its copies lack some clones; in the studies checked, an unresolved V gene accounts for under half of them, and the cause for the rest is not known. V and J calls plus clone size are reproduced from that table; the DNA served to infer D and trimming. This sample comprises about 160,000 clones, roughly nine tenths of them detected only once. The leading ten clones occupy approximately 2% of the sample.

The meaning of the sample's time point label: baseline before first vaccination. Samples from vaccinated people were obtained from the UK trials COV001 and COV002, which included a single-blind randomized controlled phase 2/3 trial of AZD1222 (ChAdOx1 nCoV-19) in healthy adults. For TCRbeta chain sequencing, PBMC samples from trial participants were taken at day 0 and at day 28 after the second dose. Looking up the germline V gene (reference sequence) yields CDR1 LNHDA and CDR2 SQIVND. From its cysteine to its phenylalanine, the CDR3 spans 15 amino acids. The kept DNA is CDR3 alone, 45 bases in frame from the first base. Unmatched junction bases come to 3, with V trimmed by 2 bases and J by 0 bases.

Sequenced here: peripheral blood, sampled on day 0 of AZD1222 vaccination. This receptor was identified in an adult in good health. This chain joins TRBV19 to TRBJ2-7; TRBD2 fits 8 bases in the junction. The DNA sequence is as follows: TGTGCCAGTAGTATACTAGCGGGTAACTCCTACGAGCAGTACTTC. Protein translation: CASSILAGNSYEQYF.